This entry describes one TCR beta chain. Germline V gene lookup returns CDR1 LNHDA and CDR2 SQIVND (reference sequence). V shed 3 bases and J shed 12 bases, with 17 bases lying between them. This CDR3 has 14 amino acids. These data belong to a study of blood T cell repertoires in COVID-19. Study background: Sources were T cells, B-cell-depleted T cells, or PBMCs; the material itself was cDNA or gDNA.

Clones were sequenced by immunoSEQ multiplex PCR, and TCRdb holds only the in-frame ones, with some missing. The data show under 500,000 clones, 75% to 90% seen once. The TCR sequence derives from a man aged 25-45 years who had recovered from COVID-19. Sequencing was done on a sample of PBMCs or T cells enriched from blood (not recorded which). The chain is built from TRBV19 and TRBJ1-4; D gene unclear. The CDR3 loop reads CASSIYPESGELFF. The CDR3 DNA is TGTGCCAGTAGTATTTACCCCGAAAGCGGGGAACTGTTTTTT.